This TCR beta chain came from a study of shared clonotypes between healthy human individuals. Study conclusions and caveats: In the sorted subsets, rarefaction showed sequencing was incomplete despite large depth.

Nashville, Tennessee was home to all donors, each a Caucasian adult. As handled by the study authors: Filtering differed since immunoSEQ provided only junctions, with no quality scores. This table comes from immunoSEQ multiplex PCR, and its TCRdb copy is limited to in-frame clones, with some not included. That table gives V, J and clone size, and the DNA gave D and trimming. The sample has some 2,000,000 clones, roughly 95% seen once; the top ten hold less than 0.15%. The table lists this clone with a count of one. Its target is unknown. Other nucleotide sequences in the sample specify the same CDR3. Sequencing input: naive CD4+ T cells sorted from blood. Subset reported: CD45RA+ positively selected. The clonotype comes from a man aged 18 to 29 in good health.

This CDR3 reads CASSLSDRDNSPLHF. In DNA, the CDR3 is TGTGCCAGCAGTTTATCGGACAGGGATAATTCACCCCTCCACTTT. The chain has TRBV28 and TRBJ1-6; 8 positions match TRBD1. Germline V lookup: CDR1 MDHEN, CDR2 SYDVKM. With V trimmed by 1 base and J by 5 bases, 1 base remained unmatched. There are 15 residues in the CDR3.